Included here is one T cell receptor (beta chain) sequence, with context. Original processing methods: Reference gene primer amplification gave nucleated cell count estimates. This table comes from immunoSEQ multiplex PCR, and its TCRdb copy is limited to in-frame clones, with some not included. That table gives V, J and clone size, and the DNA gave D and trimming. The sample lists 140,000 to 150,000 clones; about 90% were seen once. Germline trimming cut 5 bases from V and 7 bases from J; bases unmatched to any gene: 4. Germline V gene sequence: CDR1 SGHTA, CDR2 FQGNSA. The CDR3 extends over 13 amino acids. This sample was included in a study of blood T cell repertoires in COVID-19. Whole-study context: Italy, Spain and the United States were the sources of the convalescent and acute COVID-19 samples. The cDNA or gDNA used as material had been derived from T cells, B-cell-depleted T cells, or PBMCs.

The sequenced sample consisted of peripheral blood. This clonotype was obtained from a human donor in a cohort sampled during active COVID-19. The chain links TRBV7-2 to TRBJ2-5; 10 bases fit TRBD1. The chain's CDR3 is CASSRGTGVTQYF. CDR3 DNA: TGTGCCAGCAGCCGAGGGACAGGGGTGACCCAGTACTTC.